This is a list of T cell receptor beta chains from one sample in a study of post-analysis software for immune sequencing data. One entry per CDR3 protein, called by TCRdb with MiXCR from the PCR reads. The sample includes a few hundred thousand distinct CDR3 sequences, 45% of them seen just once. Sequencing used blood. These receptors were obtained from a girl between 10 and 17 years old with multiple sclerosis. Each CDR3 is given with its conserved first and last residue. Fields, in order: J gene, clone size, V gene, CDR3 length, D gene, CDR3 protein, CDR3 DNA. D genes are given only for firm matches. The size of a clone is reported for some rows only, either as once, few or many, or as a class for expanded clones.

j_gene: TRBJ2-7; abundance: .; v_gene: TRBV5-1; len: 13; d_gene: .; CDR3aa: CASSFAYAYEQYF; CDR3nt: TGCGCCAGCAGCTTCGCCTACGCCTACGAGCAGTACTTC
j_gene: TRBJ2-7; abundance: .; v_gene: TRBV7-9; len: 13; d_gene: .; CDR3aa: CASSSVAGQEQYF; CDR3nt: TGTGCCAGCAGCTCAGTCGCGGGTCAGGAGCAGTACTTC
j_gene: TRBJ2-1; abundance: .; v_gene: TRBV19; len: 16; d_gene: .; CDR3aa: CASSLPGTGSYNEQFF; CDR3nt: TGTGCCAGTAGTCTCCCGGGTACGGGGAGCTACAATGAGCAGTTCTTC
j_gene: TRBJ2-1; abundance: .; v_gene: TRBV6-5; len: 16; d_gene: .; CDR3aa: CASSYSAGGVYNEQFF; CDR3nt: TGTGCCAGCAGTTACTCGGCGGGCGGGGTCTACAATGAGCAGTTCTTC
j_gene: TRBJ2-1; abundance: .; v_gene: TRBV14; len: 15; d_gene: TRBD2; CDR3aa: CASSPMGGLANEQFF; CDR3nt: TGTGCCAGCAGCCCCATGGGGGGACTAGCAAATGAGCAGTTCTTC
j_gene: TRBJ2-5; abundance: .; v_gene: TRBV29-1; len: 13; d_gene: .; CDR3aa: CSVHRTGGETQYF; CDR3nt: TGCAGCGTTCACCGAACTGGGGGAGAGACCCAGTACTTC
j_gene: TRBJ2-7; abundance: .; v_gene: TRBV27; len: 16; d_gene: .; CDR3aa: CASSPAMGGYSYEQYF; CDR3nt: TGTGCCAGCAGTCCCGCGATGGGCGGGTACTCCTACGAGCAGTACTTC
j_gene: TRBJ2-1; abundance: .; v_gene: TRBV7-2; len: 16; d_gene: TRBD2; CDR3aa: CASSTTSVSYYNEQFF; CDR3nt: TGTGCCAGCAGCACAACTAGCGTCTCCTACTACAATGAGCAGTTCTTC
j_gene: TRBJ2-7; abundance: .; v_gene: TRBV20-1; len: 10; d_gene: .; CDR3aa: CSAASDEQYF; CDR3nt: TGCAGTGCTGCCAGCGATGAGCAGTACTTC
j_gene: TRBJ2-1; abundance: .; v_gene: TRBV2; len: 16; d_gene: .; CDR3aa: CASSNRGALSYSEQFF; CDR3nt: TGTGCCAGCAGCAACAGAGGGGCCCTCTCCTACAGTGAGCAGTTCTTC
j_gene: TRBJ2-5; abundance: few; v_gene: TRBV12-3/TRBV12-4; len: 15; d_gene: .; CDR3aa: CASSLGDRAGETQYF; CDR3nt: TGTGCCAGCAGTTTAGGTGACAGGGCGGGGGAGACCCAGTACTTC
j_gene: TRBJ2-1; abundance: .; v_gene: TRBV29-1; len: 12; d_gene: .; CDR3aa: CSAPSLRSEQFF; CDR3nt: TGCAGCGCACCATCTCTCAGGAGCGAGCAGTTCTTC
j_gene: TRBJ2-1; abundance: .; v_gene: TRBV3-1; len: 16; d_gene: .; CDR3aa: CASSRPQGPLNNEQFF; CDR3nt: TGTGCCAGCAGCCGCCCACAGGGTCCACTTAACAATGAGCAGTTCTTC
j_gene: TRBJ2-7; abundance: once; v_gene: TRBV9; len: 17; d_gene: TRBD2; CDR3aa: CASSAGLAPSPLYEQYF; CDR3nt: TGTGCCAGCAGCGCCGGACTAGCGCCCTCCCCACTCTACGAGCAGTACTTC
j_gene: TRBJ2-1; abundance: few; v_gene: TRBV4-1; len: 17; d_gene: .; CDR3aa: CASSQDEAVSSYNEQFF; CDR3nt: TGCGCCAGCAGCCAAGATGAAGCGGTAAGCTCCTACAATGAGCAGTTCTTC
j_gene: TRBJ2-7; abundance: .; v_gene: TRBV5-1; len: 13; d_gene: .; CDR3aa: CASSNSSYNEQYF; CDR3nt: TGCGCCAGCAGCAACAGCTCCTACAATGAGCAGTACTTC